This TCR beta chain was sequenced for a study of blood T cell repertoires in COVID-19. Study-wide background: Samples taken during acute and convalescent COVID-19 were collected in the United States, Italy and Spain. T cells, B-cell-depleted T cells, or PBMCs supplied cDNA or gDNA.

This clone was seen more than once but under ten times. Per germline, CDR1 MNHNY and CDR2 SVGAGI (reference sequence). Trimming stripped 5 bases from V and 0 bases from J, with 11 bases between. The CDR3 has 14 amino acids. Produced via immunoSEQ multiplex PCR; TCRdb's table is partial and in-frame only. The sample carries over 140,000 clones, about 79% recorded once. J is TRBJ2-7 and V is TRBV6-6; D might be TRBD2 (5 bases). The source material was peripheral blood. The origin of this receptor is a woman of 80 years or more with active or convalescent COVID-19. DNA for the CDR3: TGTGCCAGCAGTACACGACGGGACTCCTACGAGCAGTACTTC. This translates into CASSTRRDSYEQYF.